The rows below give T cell receptor beta chains drawn from one sample of a study of cytomegalovirus exposure and HLA in healthy donors. Some clones are missing from TCRdb's copy, which holds only in-frame ones; the method was immunoSEQ multiplex PCR. The sample contains 180,000 or so clones, around 80% of which appear only once. The sequenced material came from PBMCs. All receptors derive from a man aged 18 to 30 in good health and CMV-seronegative. Both conserved end residues are part of each CDR3. D genes are given only for firm matches. Clone sizes are given selectively: once, few, many, or a class where the clone is expanded.

V gene	D gene	clone size	J gene	CDR3 protein	CDR3 DNA
TRBV6-5	TRBD2	NA	TRBJ2-5	CASSSPLAGKETQYF	TGTGCCAGCAGTTCGCCTCTAGCGGGGAAAGAGACCCAGTACTTC
TRBV6-4	TRBD1	NA	TRBJ2-3	CASSLGTGGNTDTQYF	TGTGCCAGTTCCCTTGGGACAGGTGGGAACACAGATACGCAGTATTTT
TRBV7-9	NA	NA	TRBJ2-3	CASSLGLPPSTDTQYF	TGTGCCAGCAGCTTAGGTCTCCCCCCTTCCACAGATACGCAGTATTTT
TRBV7-8	TRBD1	NA	TRBJ2-1	CASSLKAGQGSYNEQFF	TGTGCCAGCAGCTTAAAAGCCGGACAGGGCTCCTACAATGAGCAGTTCTTC
TRBV27	TRBD1	NA	TRBJ2-7	CASSLPDRAYEQYF	TGTGCCAGCAGCCTGCCGGACAGGGCCTACGAGCAGTACTTC
TRBV13	TRBD1	NA	TRBJ2-7	CASTDRGVREQYF	TGTGCCAGCACGGACAGGGGAGTACGCGAGCAGTACTTC
TRBV4-3	NA	NA	TRBJ1-6	CASSPTGNWSPLHF	TGCGCCAGCAGCCCTACAGGGAATTGGTCACCCCTCCACTTT
TRBV7-2	NA	NA	TRBJ1-3	CASSSRSGNTIYF	TGTGCCAGCAGCTCCAGAAGTGGAAACACCATATATTTT
TRBV5-1	TRBD2	NA	TRBJ2-2	CASSLIVSGASLTGELFF	TGCGCCAGCAGCTTGATCGTTAGCGGGGCTTCGCTTACCGGGGAGCTGTTTTTT
TRBV29-1	NA	NA	TRBJ1-1	CSVEASMNTEAFF	TGCAGCGTTGAAGCGTCTATGAACACTGAAGCTTTCTTT
TRBV4-3	NA	few	TRBJ1-1	CASSQVLGAGREAFF	TGCGCCAGCAGCCAAGTTTTGGGAGCAGGGCGGGAGGCTTTCTTT
TRBV7-9	TRBD1	NA	TRBJ2-7	CASSLSTGLYEQYF	TGTGCCAGCAGCCTTTCGACAGGGTTGTACGAGCAGTACTTC
TRBV10-3	NA	NA	TRBJ2-3	CAISDRDTQYF	TGTGCCATCAGTGATCGAGATACGCAGTATTTT
TRBV5-1	NA	NA	TRBJ2-7	CASSGVPGNTYEQYF	TGCGCCAGCAGCGGAGTGCCGGGAAATACCTACGAGCAGTACTTC
TRBV30	NA	NA	TRBJ2-1	CAWSVGGEGEQFF	TGTGCCTGGAGTGTAGGGGGTGAAGGAGAGCAGTTCTTC
TRBV19	TRBD1	NA	TRBJ2-1	CASNRRDSYNEQFF	TGTGCCAGTAACCGCCGGGACAGCTACAATGAGCAGTTCTTC
TRBV7-2	NA	NA	TRBJ1-2	CASSSFYGYTF	TGTGCCAGCAGCTCTTTCTATGGCTACACCTTC
TRBV19	TRBD1	NA	TRBJ1-5	CASNFGTGGNQPQHF	TGTGCCAGTAATTTCGGGACAGGAGGCAATCAGCCCCAGCATTTT
TRBV4-2	TRBD2	NA	TRBJ2-1	CASSRGGLAGENEQFF	TGTGCCAGCAGCCGGGGGGGACTAGCGGGAGAAAATGAGCAGTTCTTC
TRBV7-3	NA	few	TRBJ2-2	CASSLTGTSNTGELFF	TGTGCCAGCAGCTTAACTGGGACATCCAACACCGGGGAGCTGTTTTTT
TRBV9	TRBD1	NA	TRBJ2-4	CASSSRDREFGDIQYF	TGTGCCAGCAGCAGCCGGGACAGGGAATTTGGGGACATTCAGTACTTC
TRBV19	TRBD1	NA	TRBJ1-3	CASSWTGKGDTIYF	TGTGCCAGTAGTTGGACAGGCAAGGGAGACACCATATATTTT
TRBV28	NA	NA	TRBJ2-6	CASSLPGSGANVLTF	TGTGCCAGCAGTTTACCGGGCTCTGGGGCCAACGTCCTGACTTTC
TRBV28	NA	NA	TRBJ1-2	CASSPGPSYGYTF	TGTGCCAGCAGCCCAGGCCCGTCCTATGGCTACACCTTC
TRBV7-2	TRBD1	NA	TRBJ2-7	CASSPRDRNYEQYF	TGTGCCAGCAGCCCCCGGGACAGGAACTACGAGCAGTACTTC
TRBV7-2	TRBD2	few	TRBJ2-4	CASRRQRALGGTSGNIQYF	TGTGCCAGCAGGCGCCAAAGAGCTCTGGGGGGGACTAGCGGGAACATTCAGTACTTC
TRBV7-9	NA	NA	TRBJ2-3	CASSLAQNTDTQYF	TGTGCCAGCAGCTTAGCCCAGAACACAGATACGCAGTATTTT
TRBV7-2	NA	NA	TRBJ2-1	CASSRDFSGEQFF	TGTGCCAGCAGCCGGGACTTCAGCGGTGAGCAGTTCTTC
TRBV5-1	TRBD1	once	TRBJ1-2	CASSPGSDRNYGYTF	TGCGCCAGCAGCCCGGGGTCGGACAGGAACTATGGCTACACCTTC
TRBV7-2	NA	NA	TRBJ1-6	CASSARQVPNSPLHF	TGTGCCAGCAGCGCCCGACAGGTCCCGAATTCACCCCTCCACTTT
TRBV25-1	TRBD1	few	TRBJ1-1	CASRDRGVSTEAFF	TGTGCCAGCCGGGACAGGGGTGTGTCCACTGAAGCTTTCTTT
TRBV30	NA	NA	TRBJ2-3	CAWWALTDTQYF	TGTGCCTGGTGGGCCCTCACAGATACGCAGTATTTT
TRBV30	NA	once	TRBJ2-2	CAWSKGGTGELFF	TGTGCCTGGAGCAAAGGAGGCACCGGGGAGCTGTTTTTT
TRBV5-1	TRBD2	NA	TRBJ2-1	CASSLGYGLAGGGSYNEQFF	TGCGCCAGCAGCTTGGGCTATGGACTAGCGGGAGGGGGCTCCTACAATGAGCAGTTCTTC
TRBV6-4	TRBD1	NA	TRBJ2-2	CASSDSNRGTGELFF	TGTGCCAGCAGTGACTCAAACAGGGGTACCGGGGAGCTGTTTTTT
TRBV9	TRBD1	NA	TRBJ1-5	CASSPGTGNSNQPQHF	TGTGCCAGCAGCCCGGGGACAGGGAATAGCAATCAGCCCCAGCATTTT
TRBV2	NA	NA	TRBJ2-7	CASRSSGSYEQYF	TGTGCCAGCAGGTCCTCGGGGTCCTACGAGCAGTACTTC
TRBV27	TRBD1	NA	TRBJ1-5	CASSPGTGVSNQPQHF	TGTGCCAGCAGTCCAGGGACAGGTGTTAGCAATCAGCCCCAGCATTTT
TRBV7-2	TRBD2	few	TRBJ2-4	CASSWEAGGQDIQYF	TGTGCCAGCAGCTGGGAAGCGGGGGGGCAAGACATTCAGTACTTC